This passage covers 7 T cell receptor beta chains from one sample sequenced in a study of T cells after yellow fever vaccination (dated by TCRdb to between 2017 and 2020). The library was made by 5' RACE. The sequencer was an Illumina NovaSeq 6000. TCRdb reran the public reads through fastp at Q25 and MiXCR, keeping productive beta chains. Each entry is one CDR3 protein sequence, shown with its most common DNA and genes. This sample has roughly 160,000 distinct CDR3 sequences in its table, and around 9.3% of those were observed once. The ten largest account for roughly a third of the sample. The treatment or condition label here, explained by the study, means: live attenuated yellow fever vaccine strain. Here the sequenced sample was CD8+ T cells sorted from PBMCs, taken 45 days after the yellow fever booster vaccination. All receptors come from a man between 18 and 29 years old who received the YFV17D yellow fever vaccine.

This clonotype was picked up a small number of times. J is TRBJ2-2 and V is TRBV3-1; TRBD2 matches at 8 bases. The V and J ends lost 0 bases and 2 bases, in that order; junction bases with no gene match: 17. The CDR3 length is 21 residues. Germline V gives CDR1 LGHDT, CDR2 YNNKEL (reference sequence). This CDR3 is CASSQDLGMAGGPGNTGELFF. CDR3 in DNA: TGTGCCAGCAGCCAAGATCTGGGAATGGCGGGGGGCCCTGGAAACACCGGGGAGCTGTTTTTT.

The chain joins TRBV6-5 to TRBJ2-7, with D tentatively TRBD1 (6 bases). V lost 4 bases and J lost 3, with 13 bases in between. Looked up from germline, CDR1 is MNHEY and CDR2 is SVGAGI. This CDR3 is 14 amino acids long. CDR3 sequence reads: CASSLQGRHYEQYF. The DNA for the CDR3 is TGTGCCAGCAGTTTACAGGGTCGGCACTACGAGCAGTACTTC.

This clonotype showed up just a few times. The CDR3 DNA reads TGCGCCAGCAGCCATCTTGGGGGTTTGGGTCAGCCCCAGCATTTT. It translates to CASSHLGGLGQPQHF. The chain uses TRBV4-1 and TRBJ1-5, with D possibly matching TRBD1 (5 bases). Germline V gives CDR1 MGHRA, CDR2 YSYEKL. The CDR3 has 15 residues. V was shortened by 3 bases and J by 6 bases, with 15 bases between the two germline ends.

This clonotype turned up a few times. V and J are TRBV11-2 and TRBJ2-4; 7 positions match TRBD2. Germline CDR1 reads SGHAT; CDR2 reads FQNNGV. The CDR3 is 15 residues long. J gave up 6 bases and V 5 bases, and 10 bases lay outside the gene matches. The CDR3 DNA is TGTGCCAGCAGCCCCTCGCGGGGGAGCGGAAACATTCAGTACTTC. Protein sequence: CASSPSRGSGNIQYF.

In its sample, this clonotype was seen a few times. The genes are TRBV6-1 and TRBJ2-1; tentatively, D is TRBD2 (6 bases). V lost 10 bases and J 0 bases, leaving 10 bases between the germline ends. The length of the CDR3 is 13 residues. The germline CDR1 and CDR2 sequences are MNHNS and SASEGT. The CDR3, as DNA: TGTGCCACCGCCGGGAGCTCCTACAATGAGCAGTTCTTC. Translated, it gives CATAGSSYNEQFF.

This clonotype was found a few times. The V and J genes are TRBV28 and TRBJ1-1, with a possible D match to TRBD1 (5 bases). CDR1 is MDHEN and CDR2 is SYDVKM in the germline V gene. The CDR3 has 16 residues. The germline V and J ends were trimmed by 3 bases and 3 bases, with 17 bases remaining between them. As DNA, the CDR3 is TGTGCCAGCAGTTTGGAGGGGATTGTAACGGACACTGAAGCTTTCTTT. Protein sequence: CASSLEGIVTDTEAFF.

This clonotype was seen at least ten times. This chain uses TRBV23-1 with TRBJ2-2; no clear D. TRBV23-1 is designated an ORF whose function remains uncertain. The CDR3 sequence is 15 residues long. The germline V and J ends were trimmed by 2 bases and 7 bases, with 14 bases remaining between them. The CDR3 loop reads CASSQDNPGDGELFF. The CDR3, as DNA: TGCGCCAGCAGTCAAGATAACCCTGGAGACGGGGAGCTGTTTTTT.